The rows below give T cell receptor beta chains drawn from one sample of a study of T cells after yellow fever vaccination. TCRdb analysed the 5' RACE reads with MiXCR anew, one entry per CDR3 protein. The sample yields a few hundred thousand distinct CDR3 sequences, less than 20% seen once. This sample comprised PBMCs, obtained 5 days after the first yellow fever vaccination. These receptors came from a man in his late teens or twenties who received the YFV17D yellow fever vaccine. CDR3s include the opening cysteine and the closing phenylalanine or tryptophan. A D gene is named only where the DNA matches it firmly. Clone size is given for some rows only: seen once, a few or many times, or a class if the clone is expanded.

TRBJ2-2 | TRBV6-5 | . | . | CASSSDLLRRYTGELFF | TGTGCCAGCAGTTCCGATTTGCTGCGGAGATACACCGGGGAGCTGTTTTTT
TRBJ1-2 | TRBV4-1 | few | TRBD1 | CASSDGTGGQIYGYTF | TGCGCCAGCAGCGACGGGACAGGGGGTCAAATTTATGGCTACACCTTC
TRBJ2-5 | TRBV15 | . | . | CATSRDGGGGRTQYF | TGTGCCACCAGCAGAGATGGGGGAGGGGGGCGGACCCAGTACTTC
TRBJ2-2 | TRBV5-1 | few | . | CASSLDRVGELFF | TGCGCCAGCAGCTTGGACAGGGTCGGGGAGCTGTTTTTT
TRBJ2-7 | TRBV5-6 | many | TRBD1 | CASSYVDRETEQYF | TGTGCCAGCAGCTATGTGGACAGGGAGACCGAGCAGTACTTC
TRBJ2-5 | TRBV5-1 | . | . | CASSLDSPKETQYF | TGCGCCAGCAGCTTGGACAGCCCCAAGGAGACCCAGTACTTC
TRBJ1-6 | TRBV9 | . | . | CASSVADTLNRPLHF | TGTGCCAGCAGCGTAGCTGACACCCTGAATAGACCCCTCCACTTT
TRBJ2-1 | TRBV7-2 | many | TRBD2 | CASSLWSGGPTGEQFF | TGTGCCAGCAGCTTATGGAGCGGGGGGCCTACCGGTGAGCAGTTCTTC
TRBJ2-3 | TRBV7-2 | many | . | CASRLGTRGPTQYF | TGTGCCAGCAGACTAGGGACTAGGGGGCCAACGCAGTATTTT
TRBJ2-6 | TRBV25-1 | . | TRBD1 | CASSEYGDRAYSGANVLTF | TGTGCCAGCAGTGAATATGGGGACAGGGCCTACTCTGGGGCCAACGTCCTGACTTTC
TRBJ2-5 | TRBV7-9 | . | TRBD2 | CASSSNLRGGETQYF | TGTGCCAGCAGCTCAAACCTGCGGGGGGGAGAGACCCAGTACTTC
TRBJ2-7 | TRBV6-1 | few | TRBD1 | CATRPDRAGEQYF | TGTGCCACCCGCCCGGACAGGGCTGGTGAGCAGTACTTC
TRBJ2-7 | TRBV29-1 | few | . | CSVGRGWAYEQYF | TGCAGCGTCGGAAGAGGGTGGGCCTACGAGCAGTACTTC
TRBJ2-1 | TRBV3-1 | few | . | CASSQRYNEQFF | TGTGCCAGCAGCCAACGTTACAATGAGCAGTTCTTC
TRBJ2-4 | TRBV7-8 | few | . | CASSGGHMGGIQYF | TGTGCCAGCAGCGGAGGGCACATGGGCGGGATTCAGTACTTC
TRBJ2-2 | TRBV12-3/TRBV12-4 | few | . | CASSLVTGNTGELFF | TGTGCCAGCAGTTTAGTAACAGGGAACACCGGGGAGCTGTTTTTT
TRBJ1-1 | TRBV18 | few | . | CASSPGMGPEAFF | TGTGCCAGCTCCCCCGGTATGGGTCCTGAAGCTTTCTTT
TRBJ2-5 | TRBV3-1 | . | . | CASSQEAPTQYF | TGTGCCAGCAGCCAAGAAGCGCCTACCCAGTACTTC
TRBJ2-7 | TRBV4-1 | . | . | CASSQVVAYEQYF | TGCGCCAGCAGCCAAGTCGTCGCCTACGAGCAGTACTTC
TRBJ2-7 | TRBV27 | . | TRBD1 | CASSLIRTGGRSYEQYF | TGTGCCAGCAGTTTAATTAGAACAGGGGGCAGGTCCTACGAGCAGTACTTC
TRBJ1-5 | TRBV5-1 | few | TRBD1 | CASSPGTGPFNQPQHF | TGCGCCAGCAGTCCCGGGACAGGGCCATTCAATCAGCCCCAGCATTTT
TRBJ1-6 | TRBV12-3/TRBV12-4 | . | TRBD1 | CASSRDRAYSPLHF | TGTGCCAGCAGCCGCGACAGGGCATATTCACCCCTCCACTTT
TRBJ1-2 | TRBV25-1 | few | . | CASSRTGRRNYGYTF | TGTGCCAGCAGTCGAACAGGGAGGCGCAACTATGGCTACACCTTC
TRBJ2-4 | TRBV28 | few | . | CASRRSTKNIQYF | TGTGCCAGTAGACGCTCAACCAAAAACATTCAGTACTTC
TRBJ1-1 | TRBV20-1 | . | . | CSAGGTRTEAFF | TGCAGTGCTGGAGGGACGCGCACTGAAGCTTTCTTT
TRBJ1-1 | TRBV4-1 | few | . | CASSQEGGFSTEAFF | TGCGCCAGCAGCCAAGAGGGGGGTTTCAGCACTGAAGCTTTCTTT
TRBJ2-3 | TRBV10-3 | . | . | CAISARGLDTQYF | TGTGCCATCAGTGCGAGAGGACTGGATACGCAGTATTTT
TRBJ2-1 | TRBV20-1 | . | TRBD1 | CSAERRTGGHLNEQFF | TGCAGTGCTGAGAGGAGGACAGGGGGTCACCTCAATGAGCAGTTCTTC
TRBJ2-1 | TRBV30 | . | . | CAWIQSFYNEQFF | TGTGCCTGGATCCAGAGCTTCTACAATGAGCAGTTCTTC
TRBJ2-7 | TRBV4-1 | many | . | CASSPSGSYEQYF | TGCGCCAGCAGCCCGTCGGGCTCCTACGAGCAGTACTTC
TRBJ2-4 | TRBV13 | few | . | CASSPGVDIQYF | TGTGCCAGCAGCCCAGGCGTTGACATTCAGTACTTC
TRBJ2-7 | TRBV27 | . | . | CASSPVLPFYEQYF | TGTGCCAGCAGCCCGGTCCTACCCTTCTACGAGCAGTACTTC
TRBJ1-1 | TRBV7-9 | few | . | CASSPNSGDTEAFF | TGTGCCAGCAGCCCAAATAGCGGCGACACTGAAGCTTTCTTT
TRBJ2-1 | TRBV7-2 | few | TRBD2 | CASSLRGREIHNEQFF | TGTGCCAGCAGCTTACGCGGGAGGGAGATCCACAATGAGCAGTTCTTC
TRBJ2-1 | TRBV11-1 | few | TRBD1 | CASSSSQGVRSGYNEQFF | TGTGCCAGCAGTTCATCACAGGGGGTAAGGTCTGGTTACAATGAGCAGTTCTTC
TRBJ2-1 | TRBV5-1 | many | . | CASSSTVGGYNEQFF | TGCGCCAGCAGCTCCACCGTGGGGGGATACAATGAGCAGTTCTTC
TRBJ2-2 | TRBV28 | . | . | CASRETSTGELFF | TGTGCCAGCAGGGAAACTAGCACCGGGGAGCTGTTTTTT
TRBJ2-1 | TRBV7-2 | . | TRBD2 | CASSFVRGGGDEQFF | TGTGCCAGCAGCTTCGTGCGGGGGGGAGGCGATGAGCAGTTCTTC
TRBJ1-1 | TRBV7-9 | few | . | CASRLTREAFF | TGTGCCAGCAGACTTACCAGGGAAGCTTTCTTT
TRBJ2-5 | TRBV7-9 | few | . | CASSFVGGGVQETQYF | TGTGCCAGCAGCTTTGTTGGAGGGGGTGTCCAAGAGACCCAGTACTTC
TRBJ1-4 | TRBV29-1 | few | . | CSVSNEKLFF | TGCAGCGTGTCTAATGAAAAACTGTTTTTT
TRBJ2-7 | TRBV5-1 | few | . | CASSLTQGGNEQYF | TGCGCCAGCAGCTTGACCCAGGGTGGGAACGAGCAGTACTTC
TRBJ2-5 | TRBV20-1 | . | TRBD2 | CSATRPGLGQEETQYF | TGCAGTGCTACCCGGCCGGGACTAGGTCAAGAGGAGACCCAGTACTTC
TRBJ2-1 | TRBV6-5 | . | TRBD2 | CASSYSAGGSYNEQFF | TGTGCCAGCAGTTACTCTGCGGGGGGTTCCTACAATGAGCAGTTCTTC
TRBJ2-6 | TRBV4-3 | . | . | CASSQVSGAGANVLTF | TGCGCCAGCAGCCAAGTATCGGGGGCTGGGGCCAACGTCCTGACTTTC
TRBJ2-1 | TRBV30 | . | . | CAWRFGAYNEQFF | TGTGCCTGGAGATTCGGGGCCTACAATGAGCAGTTCTTC
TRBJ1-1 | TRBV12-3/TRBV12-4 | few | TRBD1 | CASSAGRGRWTLNTEAFF | TGTGCCAGCAGTGCTGGCAGGGGGCGGTGGACCCTGAACACTGAAGCTTTCTTT
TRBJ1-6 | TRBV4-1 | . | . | CASRQINSPLHF | TGCGCCTCCCGCCAGATTAATTCACCCCTCCACTTT